This T cell receptor (beta chain) was sequenced for a study of blood T cell repertoires in COVID-19. Study-level background: PBMCs, B-cell-depleted T cells, or T cells provided the cDNA or gDNA that made up the material.

How the authors handled the data: Reference gene primer amplification gave estimated nucleated cell counts. The data were produced by immunoSEQ multiplex PCR, yet TCRdb's version contains in-frame clones alone and is incomplete. V and J calls and clone size are those listed in that table; D and trimming were worked out from the DNA. The sample holds some 29,000 clones, roughly 88% seen once. With 6 bases clipped from V and 9 bases from J, the junction kept 11 bases outside the gene matches. The CDR3 sequence is 14 residues long. Germline V lookup: CDR1 MNHEY, CDR2 SVGAGI. The rearrangement joins TRBV6-5 to TRBJ1-5, with TRBD1 matching over 7 bases. Specimen: peripheral blood. The TCR sequence derives from a woman older than 75 with COVID-19, enrolled during active disease. The CDR3 DNA reads TGTGCCAGCAGCCATGGACAGGAGCTGAGGCCCCAGCATTTT. Protein sequence: CASSHGQELRPQHF.